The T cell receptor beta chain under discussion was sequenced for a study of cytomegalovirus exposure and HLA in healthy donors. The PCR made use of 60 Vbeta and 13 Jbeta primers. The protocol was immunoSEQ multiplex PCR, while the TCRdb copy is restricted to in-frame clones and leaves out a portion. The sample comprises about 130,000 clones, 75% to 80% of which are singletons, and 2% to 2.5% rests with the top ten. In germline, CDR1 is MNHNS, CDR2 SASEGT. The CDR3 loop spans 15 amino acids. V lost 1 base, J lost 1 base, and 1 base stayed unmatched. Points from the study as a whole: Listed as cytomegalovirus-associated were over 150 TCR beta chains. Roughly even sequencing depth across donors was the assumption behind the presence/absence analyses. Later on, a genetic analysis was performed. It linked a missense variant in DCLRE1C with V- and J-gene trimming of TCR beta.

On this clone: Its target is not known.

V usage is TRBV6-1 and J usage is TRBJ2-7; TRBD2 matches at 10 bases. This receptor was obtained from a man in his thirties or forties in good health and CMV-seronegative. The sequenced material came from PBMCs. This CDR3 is CASSEELAGSYEQYF. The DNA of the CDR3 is TGTGCCAGCAGTGAAGAACTAGCGGGATCCTACGAGCAGTACTTC.